Sequencing of this TCR beta chain was carried out in a study of blood T cell repertoires in COVID-19. Turning to the study itself: Samples taken during acute and convalescent COVID-19 were collected in the United States, Italy and Spain. T cells, B-cell-depleted T cells, or PBMCs provided the cDNA or gDNA that served as material.

Methods used by the authors: From reference gene primer amplification, estimates of nucleated cell counts were derived. The protocol was immunoSEQ multiplex PCR, while the TCRdb copy is restricted to in-frame clones and leaves out a portion. The V and J calls and clone size were taken over from that table, and D and trimming were inferred from the DNA. The data show 200,000 or so clones, approximately 80% seen once. This clone has more than one count but fewer than ten. Germline-derived CDR1 and CDR2 are MNHEY and SMNVEV (reference sequence). The CDR3 sequence is 15 residues long. V shed 4 bases and J 1 base; nucleotides not matched to a gene: 7.

The gene calls are TRBV27 and TRBJ2-7; TRBD1 matches at 7 bases. The TCR comes from a man in his forties who had recovered from COVID-19. The specimen was peripheral blood. CDR3 in amino acids: CASSSPGTVSYEQYF. CDR3 DNA: TGTGCCAGCAGTTCCCCCGGGACAGTTTCCTACGAGCAGTACTTC.